The 3 T cell receptor beta chains in this list originate from one sample, sequenced in a study of Ad26.COV2.S vaccination and SARS-CoV-2 variants. TCRdb's copy holds only in-frame clones and misses some; the assay was immunoSEQ multiplex PCR. In the table there are under 250,000 clones, around 85% of which are singletons. Regarding treatment: around 19 received Ad26.COV2.S at low or high dose, single or two shots; roughly five received placebo; per-sample allocation not given. Specimens were obtained on day 63 following the first vaccine or placebo injection. The sequencing used peripheral blood, collected in a trial of Ad26.COV2.S vaccine versus placebo. The origin of the receptors is a person between 18 and 65 years old who received the Ad26.COV2.S COVID-19 vaccine or a placebo.

J is TRBJ2-3 and V is TRBV6-2 or TRBV6-3; D gene unclear. V dropped 0 bases and J dropped 5 bases, with 6 bases sitting between them. CDR3 length: 13 amino acids. Germline values: CDR1 MNHEY, CDR2 SVGEGT. CDR3 region: CASSYSWEDTQYF. Here the CDR3 DNA reads TGTGCCAGCAGTTACTCGTGGGAAGATACGCAGTATTTT.

V gene TRBV7-6 combines with J gene TRBJ2-2; D is undetermined. Trimming took 1 base from V and 14 from J, leaving 11 bases between them. The CDR3 has 12 residues. Germline lookup yields CDR1 SGHVS and CDR2 FNYEAQ. CDR3 sequence: CASSLVTGRLFF. In nucleotides, the CDR3 is TGTGCCAGCAGCTTAGTTACCGGGCGACTGTTTTTT. Together with reference TRBV7-6 and TRBJ2-2, the CDR3 gives the full variable domain: GAGVSQSPRYKVTKRGQDVALRCDPISGHVSLYWYRQALGQGPEFLTYFNYEAQQDKSGLPNDRFSAERPEGSISTLTIQRTEQRDSAMYRCASSLVTGRLFFGEGSRLTVL.

This chain uses TRBV7-9 with TRBJ1-2; D is uncertain. Germline V gives CDR1 SEHNR, CDR2 FQNEAQ (reference sequence). The CDR3 contains 14 residues. The V end lost 4 bases, the J end lost 0 bases, and 9 bases lay between the germline ends. CDR3 region: CASSSQGTNYGYTF. The CDR3 DNA reads as TGTGCCAGCAGCTCGCAAGGAACTAACTATGGCTACACCTTC. The full variable domain, with the rest looked up from reference TRBV7-9 and TRBJ1-2, is DTGVSQNPRHKITKRGQNVTFRCDPISEHNRLYWYRQTLGQGPEFLTYFQNEAQLEKSRLLSDRFSAERPKGSFSTLEIQRTEQGDSAMYLCASSSQGTNYGYTFGSGTRLTVV.